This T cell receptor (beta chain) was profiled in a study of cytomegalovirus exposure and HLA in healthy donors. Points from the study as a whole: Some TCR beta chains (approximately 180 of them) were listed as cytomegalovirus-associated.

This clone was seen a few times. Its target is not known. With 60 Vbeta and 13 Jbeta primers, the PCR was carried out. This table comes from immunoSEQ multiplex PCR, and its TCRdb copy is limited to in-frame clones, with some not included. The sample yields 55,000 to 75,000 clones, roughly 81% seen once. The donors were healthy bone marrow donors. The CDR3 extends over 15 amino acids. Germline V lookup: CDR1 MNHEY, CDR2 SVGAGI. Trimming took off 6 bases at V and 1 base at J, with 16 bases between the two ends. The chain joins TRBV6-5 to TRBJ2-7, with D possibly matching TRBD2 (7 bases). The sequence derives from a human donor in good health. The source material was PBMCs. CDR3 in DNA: TGTGCCAGCAGCTACGGAGGGGGAGGGTCCTACGAGCAGTACTTC. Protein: CASSYGGGGSYEQYF.